Shown below are 17 T cell receptor beta chains from a single sample sequenced in a study of vaccination and CD4 T cells after COVID-19. Cultured CD4+ T cells had their DNA profiled by the Oncomine TCR Beta short-read assay. TCRdb re-analysed the PCR reads in MiXCR, keeping a single row per CDR3 protein. The sample yields about 15,000 distinct CDR3 sequences, 45% to 65% seen once. Treatment given: roughly 10-day PBMC culture with coronavirus spike peptide pools or control peptides (ViraFEST assay). These receptors are not linked to any known antigen. Sequencing was carried out using CD4+ T cells from blood, cultured in vitro. The receptors stem from a human donor who had recovered from COVID-19.

This clonotype has just one count. The rearrangement links TRBV7-8 to TRBJ2-5; weak D call: TRBD2 (5 bases). CDR1 is SGHVS, CDR2 FQNEAQ, per germline. Trimming took 7 bases from V and 3 from J, leaving 21 bases between them. This CDR3 spans 16 amino acids. CDR3 DNA sequence: TGTGCCAGCATGTACCCCTTTAGGGAGAGCAAAGAGACCCAGTACTTC. Translating it yields CASMYPFRESKETQYF.

The gene calls are TRBV5-1 and TRBJ2-3; D is perhaps TRBD2 (6 bases). The germline gives CDR1 SGHRS, CDR2 YFSETQ. The CDR3 length is 15 residues. The V end was cut by 0 bases, the J end by 0 bases, with 8 bases between. The CDR3 is CASSLGGVSTDTQYF. CDR3 bases: TGCGCCAGCAGCTTGGGCGGGGTTAGCACAGATACGCAGTATTTT.

This chain connects TRBV6-1 to TRBJ2-2, with D hard to call. The germline V gene has CDR1 MNHNS and CDR2 SASEGT. This CDR3 spans 13 amino acids. V was pared by 7 bases and J by 1 base, with 7 bases between. This CDR3 reads CASKSGNTGELFF. The CDR3 DNA is TGTGCCAGCAAGAGTGGGAACACCGGGGAGCTGTTTTTT.

The rearrangement links TRBV7-2 to TRBJ1-5; no clear D. This CDR3 is 16 amino acids long. Germline lookup yields CDR1 SGHTA and CDR2 FQGNSA. Trimming shortened V by 0 bases and J by 6 bases, and 15 bases separated the two germline ends. This CDR3 is CASSLAIGVGRQPQHF. CDR3 DNA: TGTGCCAGCAGCTTAGCTATTGGGGTTGGACGTCAGCCCCAGCATTTT.

The rearrangement uses TRBV4-1 and TRBJ2-1, with a possible D match to TRBD2 (5 bases). Germline V gene data show CDR1 as MGHRA and CDR2 as YSYEKL. V lost 1 base to trimming and J lost 9 bases, with 10 bases between them. The CDR3 contains 13 residues. CDR3 loop: CASSQGQSGEQFF. The CDR3 DNA reads as TGCGCCAGCAGCCAAGGGCAGAGCGGTGAGCAGTTCTTC.

The chain is built from TRBV7-8 and TRBJ2-3, with TRBD2 identical over 13 bases. Looked up from germline, CDR1 is SGHVS and CDR2 is FQNEAQ. The CDR3 is made up of 16 amino acids. J gave up 4 bases and V 4 bases, and 5 bases lay outside the gene matches. The DNA of the CDR3 is TGTGCCAGCAGCTCCCGGACTAGCGGGAGAGCAGATACGCAGTATTTT. Protein product: CASSSRTSGRADTQYF.

In DNA, the CDR3 is TGTGCCAGCAGTGAACTTGCCAGTGAAGAGACCCAGTACTTC. Its translation is CASSELASEETQYF. This rearrangement joins TRBV2 to TRBJ2-5; D is ambiguous. CDR1 is SNHLY and CDR2 is FYNNEI in the germline V gene. Trimming stripped 2 bases from V and 3 bases from J, with 10 bases between. The CDR3 extends over 14 amino acids.

The chain employs TRBV5-4 and TRBJ2-7; D might be TRBD1 (6 bases). Per the germline V gene, CDR1 is SGHNT and CDR2 is YYREEE (reference sequence). CDR3 length: 14 residues. Deletions cut 0 bases from V and 4 bases from J, with 11 bases between. CDR3 amino acids: CASSLGSGEYEQYF. In DNA, the CDR3 is TGTGCCAGCAGCTTGGGGTCAGGGGAGTACGAGCAGTACTTC.

There are a few counts of this clonotype. The rearrangement links TRBV6-1 to TRBJ1-1, with no clear D. CDR1 is MNHNS, CDR2 SASEGT, per germline. The V end lost 6 bases, the J end lost 3 bases, and 11 bases lay between the germline ends. The CDR3 length is 13 residues. The CDR3, as DNA: TGTGCCAGCAGGTCCGGGCCTCACACTGAAGCTTTCTTT. Its translation is CASRSGPHTEAFF.

The J gene is TRBJ2-4, the V gene TRBV28; D possibly uses TRBD1 or TRBD2 (5 bases each). From germline, CDR1 is MDHEN and CDR2 SYDVKM. Trimming stripped 3 bases from V and 3 bases from J, with 12 bases between. This CDR3 spans 15 amino acids. CDR3 protein: CASSLGDGGKNIQYF. The CDR3 DNA reads TGTGCCAGCAGTTTGGGGGACGGAGGCAAAAACATTCAGTACTTC.

The rearrangement links TRBV7-8 to TRBJ1-2, with 7 bases that match TRBD1. The CDR3 length is 14 residues. CDR1 is SGHVS and CDR2 is FQNEAQ in the germline V gene. The V and J ends lost 1 base and 7 bases, in that order; junction bases with no gene match: 6. The CDR3 loop reads CASSLGQGVGGYTF. The CDR3, as DNA: TGTGCCAGCAGCTTAGGACAGGGTGTAGGTGGCTACACCTTC.

The chain combines TRBV7-2 with TRBJ1-1, with D unresolved. CDR1 and CDR2 (germline): SGHTA, FQGNSA. The CDR3 is made up of 13 amino acids. V was clipped by 3 bases and J by 1 base, with 6 bases between them. In DNA form, the CDR3 reads TGTGCCAGCAGCTTTACAGAGAACACTGAAGCTTTCTTT. Its translation: CASSFTENTEAFF.

V is TRBV7-2 and J is TRBJ2-7; D unresolved. V was clipped by 5 bases and J by 4 bases, with 21 bases between them. The length of the CDR3 is 16 residues. CDR1 is SGHTA and CDR2 is FQGNSA in the germline V gene. CDR3 coding DNA: TGTGCCAGCAGCCTAAACCTGGGGTTGGCGGCATACGAGCAGTACTTC. Encoded protein: CASSLNLGLAAYEQYF. The full variable domain, in which reference TRBV7-2 and TRBJ2-7 provide the parts outside the CDR3, is GAGVSQSPSNKVTEKGKDVELRCDPISGHTALYWYRQSLGQGLEFLIYFQGNSAPDKSGLPSDRFSAERTGGSVSTLTIQRTQQEDSAVYLCASSLNLGLAAYEQYFGPGTRLTVT.

V and J are TRBV29-1 and TRBJ1-1, with 8 bases identical to TRBD1. V was clipped by 7 bases and J by 5 bases; unmatched bases: 6. Germline V gives CDR1 SQVTM, CDR2 ANQGSEA. The CDR3 totals 12 residues. CDR3 nucleotide sequence: TGCAGCGCCCGGGACAGGCGAACTGAAGCTTTCTTT. It codes for CSARDRRTEAFF.

There are a few counts of this clonotype. This chain joins TRBV30 and TRBJ1-2; D not resolved. This CDR3 spans 13 amino acids. Looked up from germline, CDR1 is GTSNPN and CDR2 is SVGIG (reference sequence). Trimming removed 7 bases from V and 2 bases from J, with 14 bases in between. CDR3 bases: TGTGCCTCCTCCGAGGCAGGAAACTATGGCTACACCTTC. Translating it yields CASSEAGNYGYTF.

This sequence joins TRBV3-1 and TRBJ1-1; D unclear. This CDR3 has 15 residues. From germline, CDR1 is LGHDT and CDR2 YNNKEL (reference sequence). Trimming shortened V by 1 base and J by 3 bases, and 12 bases separated the two germline ends. In nucleotides, the CDR3 is TGTGCCAGCAGCCAAGGGTACGGCCCCTACACTGAAGCTTTCTTT. Protein product: CASSQGYGPYTEAFF.

The V gene is TRBV24-1, the J gene TRBJ1-1; D not certain. Per germline, CDR1 KGHDR and CDR2 SFDVKD. The CDR3 runs to 13 residues. V lost 6 bases, J lost 1 base, and 8 bases lay in between. In nucleotides, the CDR3 is TGTGCCACCAGTTCCCAGACGAACACTGAAGCTTTCTTT. It translates to CATSSQTNTEAFF.